This section outlines one T cell receptor (beta chain) sequence together with its context. The data belong to a study of human T cells and chemical hapten exposure. Per the study methods: Samples held a median of roughly 100,000 TCRs, range roughly 23,224–750,000. TCRdb re-derived calls from the RACE reads in MiXCR, one entry per CDR3 protein. The authors' filters were not applied to this entry. The table lists around 75,000 distinct CDR3 sequences, approximately 10% of them singletons. V was trimmed by 3 bases and J by 3 bases, leaving 8 bases between them. The CDR3 extends over 14 amino acids. Time point defined: patch test 1, 2 weeks after DPC sensitization. The treatment: therapeutic diphenylcyclopropenone sensitization with weekly scalp DPC.

This clonotype was obtained from a woman in her sixties with alopecia areata. Some clones in this sample may be carry-over from other donors' samples. J is TRBJ1-4 and V is TRBV12-3 or TRBV12-4; D not certain. The sequencing here drew on whole blood, taken in connection with sensitization to the hapten diphenylcyclopropenone (DPC). The CDR3 here is CASSFGGSNEKLFF. In nucleotides, the CDR3 is TGTGCCAGCAGTTTCGGTGGATCTAATGAAAAACTGTTTTTT.